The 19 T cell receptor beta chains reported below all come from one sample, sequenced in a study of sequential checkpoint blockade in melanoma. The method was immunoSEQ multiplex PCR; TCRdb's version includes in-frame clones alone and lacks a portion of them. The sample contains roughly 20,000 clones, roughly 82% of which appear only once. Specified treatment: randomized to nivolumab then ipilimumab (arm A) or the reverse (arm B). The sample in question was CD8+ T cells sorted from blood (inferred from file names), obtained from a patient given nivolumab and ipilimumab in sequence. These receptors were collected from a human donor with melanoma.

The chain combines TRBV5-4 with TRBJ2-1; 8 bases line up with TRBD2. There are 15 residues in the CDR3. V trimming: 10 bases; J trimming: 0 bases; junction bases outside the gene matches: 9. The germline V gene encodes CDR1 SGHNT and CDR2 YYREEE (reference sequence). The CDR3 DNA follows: TGTGCCTTAAGACTAGCGTCAAGCTCCTACAATGAGCAGTTCTTC. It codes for CALRLASSSYNEQFF. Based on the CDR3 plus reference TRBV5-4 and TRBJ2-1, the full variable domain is ETGVTQSPTHLIKTRGQQVTLRCSSQSGHNTVSWYQQALGQGPQFIFQYYREEENGRGNFPPRFSGLQFPNYSSELNVNALELDDSALYLCALRLASSSYNEQFFGPGTRLTVL.

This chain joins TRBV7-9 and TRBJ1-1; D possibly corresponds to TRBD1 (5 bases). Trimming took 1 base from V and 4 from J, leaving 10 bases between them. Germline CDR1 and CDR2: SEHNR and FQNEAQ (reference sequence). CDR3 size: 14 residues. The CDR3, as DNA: TGTGCCAGCAGCTTAGAGCAGGGAGGCACTGAAGCTTTCTTT. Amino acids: CASSLEQGGTEAFF.

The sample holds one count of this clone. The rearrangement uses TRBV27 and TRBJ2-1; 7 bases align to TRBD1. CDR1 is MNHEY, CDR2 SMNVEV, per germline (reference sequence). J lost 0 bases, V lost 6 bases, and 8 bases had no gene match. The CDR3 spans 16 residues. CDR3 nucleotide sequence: TGTGCCAGCAGGCCGACCTCAGGGGGCTCCTACAATGAGCAGTTCTTC. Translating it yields CASRPTSGGSYNEQFF.

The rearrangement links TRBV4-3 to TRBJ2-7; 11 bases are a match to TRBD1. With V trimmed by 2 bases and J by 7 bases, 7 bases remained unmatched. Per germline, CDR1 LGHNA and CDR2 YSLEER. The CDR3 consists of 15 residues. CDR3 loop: CASSQRDRGVGEQYF. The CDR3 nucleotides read TGCGCCAGCAGCCAAAGGGACAGGGGGGTGGGGGAGCAGTACTTC.

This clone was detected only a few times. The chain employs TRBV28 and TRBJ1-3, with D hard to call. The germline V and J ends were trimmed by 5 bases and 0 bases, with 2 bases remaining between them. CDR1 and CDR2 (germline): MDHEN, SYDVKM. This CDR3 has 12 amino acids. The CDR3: CASSHSGNTIYF. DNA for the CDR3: TGTGCCAGCAGTCACTCTGGAAACACCATATATTTT.

Here the CDR3 DNA reads TGTGCCAGCAGTCTACCCCGGACAGGGATGACGGAGACCCAGTACTTC. Protein: CASSLPRTGMTETQYF. The V call is TRBV28, the J call TRBJ2-5; TRBD1 matches 8 bases. From germline, CDR1 is MDHEN and CDR2 SYDVKM. The ends lost 5 bases at V and 5 bases at J; junction bases unmatched: 13. The CDR3 runs to 16 residues.

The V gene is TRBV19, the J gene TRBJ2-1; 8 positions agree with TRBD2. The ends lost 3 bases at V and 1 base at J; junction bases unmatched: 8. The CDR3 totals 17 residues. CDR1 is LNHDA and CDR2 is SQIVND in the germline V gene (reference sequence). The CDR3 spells CASSIGASGSSYNEQFF. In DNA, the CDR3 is TGTGCCAGTAGTATTGGGGCTAGCGGGTCGTCCTACAATGAGCAGTTCTTC.

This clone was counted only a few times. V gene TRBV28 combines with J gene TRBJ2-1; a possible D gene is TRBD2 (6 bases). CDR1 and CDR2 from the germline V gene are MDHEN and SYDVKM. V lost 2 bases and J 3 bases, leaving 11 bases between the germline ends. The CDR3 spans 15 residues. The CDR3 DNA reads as TGTGCCAGCAGTTTAAACGGGGGAGGCTACAATGAGCAGTTCTTC. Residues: CASSLNGGGYNEQFF.

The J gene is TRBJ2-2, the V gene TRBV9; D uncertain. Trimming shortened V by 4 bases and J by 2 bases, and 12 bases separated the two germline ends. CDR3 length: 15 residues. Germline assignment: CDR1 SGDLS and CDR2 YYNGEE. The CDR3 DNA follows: TGTGCCAGCAGCCCTACTCCGATCAACACCGGGGAGCTGTTTTTT. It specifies CASSPTPINTGELFF.

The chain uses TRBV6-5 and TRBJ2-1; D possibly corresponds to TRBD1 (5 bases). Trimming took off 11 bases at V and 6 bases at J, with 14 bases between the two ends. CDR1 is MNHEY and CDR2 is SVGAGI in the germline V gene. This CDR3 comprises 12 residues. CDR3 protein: CAAWIGVNEQFF. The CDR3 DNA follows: TGTGCCGCCTGGATAGGGGTCAATGAGCAGTTCTTC.

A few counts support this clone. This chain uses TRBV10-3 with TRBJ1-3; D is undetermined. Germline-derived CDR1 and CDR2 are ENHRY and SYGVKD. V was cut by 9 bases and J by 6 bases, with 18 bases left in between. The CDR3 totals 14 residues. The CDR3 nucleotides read TGTGCCATTCTAGCACCCATCCCTTCAAACACCATATATTTT. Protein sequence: CAILAPIPSNTIYF.

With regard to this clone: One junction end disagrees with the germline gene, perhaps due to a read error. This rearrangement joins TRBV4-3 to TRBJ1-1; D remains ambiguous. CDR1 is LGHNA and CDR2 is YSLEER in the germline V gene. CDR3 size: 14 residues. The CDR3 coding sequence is TGCGCCAGCAGCGAAGACCCAGTGAACACTGAAGCTTTCTTT. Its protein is CASSEDPVNTEAFF.

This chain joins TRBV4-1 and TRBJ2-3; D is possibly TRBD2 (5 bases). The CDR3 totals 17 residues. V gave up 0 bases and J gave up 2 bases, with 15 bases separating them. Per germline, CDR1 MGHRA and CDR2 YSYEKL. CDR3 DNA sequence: TGCGCCAGCAGCCAAGATCGACTAATCACCTACACAGATACGCAGTATTTT. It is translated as CASSQDRLITYTDTQYF.

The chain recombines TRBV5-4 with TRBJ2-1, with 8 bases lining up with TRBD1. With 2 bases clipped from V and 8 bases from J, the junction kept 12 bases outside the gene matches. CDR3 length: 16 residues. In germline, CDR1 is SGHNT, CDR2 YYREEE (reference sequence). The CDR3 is CASSFPPGQDWDEQFF. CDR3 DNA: TGTGCCAGCAGCTTTCCCCCGGGACAGGATTGGGATGAGCAGTTCTTC.

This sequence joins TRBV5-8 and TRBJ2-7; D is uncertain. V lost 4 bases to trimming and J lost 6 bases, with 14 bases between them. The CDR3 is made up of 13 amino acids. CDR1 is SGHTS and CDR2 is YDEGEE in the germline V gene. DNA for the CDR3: TGTGCCAGCAGCCCCACTTTAATCGGCGAGCAGTACTTC. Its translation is CASSPTLIGEQYF.

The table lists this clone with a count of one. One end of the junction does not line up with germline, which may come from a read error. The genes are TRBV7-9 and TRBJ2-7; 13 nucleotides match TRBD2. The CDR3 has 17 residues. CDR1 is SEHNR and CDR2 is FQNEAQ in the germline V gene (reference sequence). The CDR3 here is CASSLGTSGALGYEQYF. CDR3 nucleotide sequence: TGTGCCAGCAGTTTAGGGACTAGCGGGGCGTTAGGCTACGAGCAGTACTTC.

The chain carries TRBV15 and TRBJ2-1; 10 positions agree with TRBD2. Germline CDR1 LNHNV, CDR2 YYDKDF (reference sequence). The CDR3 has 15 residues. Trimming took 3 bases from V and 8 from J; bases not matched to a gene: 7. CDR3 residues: CATSSERGGGYEQFF. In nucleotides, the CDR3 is TGTGCCACCAGCAGCGAGCGGGGGGGCGGTTATGAGCAGTTCTTC.

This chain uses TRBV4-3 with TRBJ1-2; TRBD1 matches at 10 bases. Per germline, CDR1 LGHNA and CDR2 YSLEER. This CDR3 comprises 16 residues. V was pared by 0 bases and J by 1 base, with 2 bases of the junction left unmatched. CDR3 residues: CASSQDGTGVNYGYTF. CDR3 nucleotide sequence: TGCGCCAGCAGCCAAGATGGGACAGGGGTTAACTATGGCTACACCTTC.

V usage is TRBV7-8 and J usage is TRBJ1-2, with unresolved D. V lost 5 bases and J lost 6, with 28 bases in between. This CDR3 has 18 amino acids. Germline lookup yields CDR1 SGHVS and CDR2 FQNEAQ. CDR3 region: CASSPRTLDSFMSNGYTF. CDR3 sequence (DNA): TGTGCCAGCAGCCCCCGGACGCTGGACTCCTTCATGTCTAATGGCTACACCTTC.